Following are 13 T cell receptor beta chains from one sample sequenced in a study of OX40 agonist ivuxolimab in advanced cancers. Profiled with immunoSEQ multiplex PCR; TCRdb holds only in-frame clones, not every one. This table has about 78,000 clones, about 90% appearing once. The specimen comprised CD4+ or CD8+ T cells sorted from blood, sampled in a trial of the OX40 agonist ivuxolimab. All receptors derive from an adult with an advanced solid tumor such as melanoma, head and neck, liver or kidney cancer.

The genes are TRBV5-1 and TRBJ2-2; TRBD2 might be the D (6 bases). The germline gives CDR1 SGHRS, CDR2 YFSETQ. This CDR3 is built from 16 residues. Trimming cost V 3 bases and J 7 bases, with 19 bases left between them. CDR3 region: CASSSAGIGRGGELFF. As DNA, the CDR3 is TGCGCCAGCAGCTCCGCGGGTATCGGGCGGGGCGGGGAGCTGTTTTTT.

The chain has TRBV4-1 and TRBJ2-2; D may be TRBD2 (7 bases). This CDR3 contains 17 residues. With 4 bases removed from V and 6 bases from J, the gap between germline ends came to 21 bases. From germline, CDR1 is MGHRA and CDR2 YSYEKL. The CDR3 DNA reads as TGCGCCAGCAGCCTTTCGCGGGGGCCGGGCAACGCCGGGGAGCTGTTTTTT. This encodes CASSLSRGPGNAGELFF.

This clone was observed a handful of times. The chain combines TRBV7-9 with TRBJ1-1; D is undetermined. Looked up from germline, CDR1 is SEHNR and CDR2 is FQNEAQ (reference sequence). CDR3 length: 13 amino acids. Trimming took 2 bases from V and 6 from J, leaving 10 bases between them. The CDR3 coding sequence is TGTGCCAGCAGCTTATCCCCTGGGCCTGAAGCTTTCTTT. Protein product: CASSLSPGPEAFF.

The J gene is TRBJ2-1, the V gene TRBV6-1; D may match TRBD1 or TRBD2 (6 bases each). The CDR3 is 14 amino acids. V was trimmed by 0 bases and J by 7 bases, leaving 10 bases between them. Germline V CDR1 and CDR2: MNHNS, SASEGT. The CDR3: CASSEAGGRNEQFF. The CDR3 DNA sequence: TGTGCCAGCAGTGAAGCGGGGGGCAGGAATGAGCAGTTCTTC.

This sequence joins TRBV19 and TRBJ2-7, with a possible D match to TRBD1 (6 bases). The V end lost 2 bases, the J end lost 2 bases, and 10 bases lay between the germline ends. The CDR3 contains 14 residues. Germline V gives CDR1 LNHDA, CDR2 SQIVND (reference sequence). For the CDR3, the DNA is TGTGCCAGTAGTATACGGTCAGGGGCCTACGAGCAGTACTTC. Protein sequence: CASSIRSGAYEQYF. Full variable domain (rest looked up from reference TRBV19 and TRBJ2-7): DGGITQSPKYLFRKEGQNVTLSCEQNLNHDAMYWYRQDPGQGLRLIYYSQIVNDFQKGDIAEGYSVSREKKESFPLTVTSAQKNPTAFYLCASSIRSGAYEQYFGPGTRLTVT.

The chain combines TRBV6-6 with TRBJ2-3, with TRBD1 matching over 7 bases. The germline gives CDR1 MNHNY, CDR2 SVGAGI (reference sequence). CDR3 size: 13 residues. V shed 5 bases and J 5 bases; nucleotides not matched to a gene: 4. CDR3 nucleotide sequence: TGTGCCAGCAGTAGACAGGGTAAAGATACGCAGTATTTT. This encodes CASSRQGKDTQYF.

A few counts support this clone. The V gene is TRBV5-1, the J gene TRBJ1-1; 9 positions agree with TRBD1. This CDR3 has 15 residues. Germline V gene sequence: CDR1 SGHRS, CDR2 YFSETQ. After removal of 4 bases from V and 7 bases from J, the junction contained 11 bases not matched to a gene. CDR3 nucleotide sequence: TGCGCCAGCAGCATTTGGACAGGGGCGAGAGGTGAAGCTTTCTTT. It encodes CASSIWTGARGEAFF.

The rearrangement links TRBV15 to TRBJ1-1; no clear D. Germline-derived CDR1 and CDR2 are LNHNV and YYDKDF (reference sequence). The length of the CDR3 is 14 residues. Between the trimmed V and J ends, which lost 0 bases and 1 base, there was a span of 6 bases. For the CDR3, the DNA is TGTGCCACCAGCAGAGATCCCAGGAACACTGAAGCTTTCTTT. This sequence encodes CATSRDPRNTEAFF.

The genes are TRBV28 and TRBJ1-5; D is unclear. This CDR3 is 15 amino acids long. Germline CDR1 MDHEN, CDR2 SYDVKM. The germline V and J ends were trimmed by 3 bases and 3 bases, with 12 bases remaining between them. The CDR3 reads CASSLRSGFNQPQHF. CDR3 in DNA: TGTGCCAGCAGTTTGCGGTCAGGTTTCAATCAGCCCCAGCATTTT.

The rearrangement links TRBV6-7 to TRBJ1-5; D call uncertain. TRBV6-7 falls under the ORF class, with uncertain function. V was cut by 0 bases and J by 0 bases, with 9 bases left in between. The CDR3 has 16 residues. CDR3 nucleotides: TGTGCCAGCAGTTACTCCAGCGGAGGTAGCAATCAGCCCCAGCATTTT. Its protein is CASSYSSGGSNQPQHF.

The rearrangement links TRBV7-2 to TRBJ2-5, with D maybe TRBD2 (5 bases). The CDR3 has 15 amino acids. CDR1 is SGHTA, CDR2 FQGNSA, per germline. Trimming took off 3 bases at V and 0 bases at J, with 11 bases between the two ends. The CDR3 region has the DNA TGTGCCAGCAGCTTTGCGGGTCTGCACCAAGAGACCCAGTACTTC. Protein product: CASSFAGLHQETQYF.

The V and J genes are TRBV10-3 and TRBJ2-7, with D unclear. There are 13 residues in the CDR3. V was cut by 3 bases and J by 2 bases, with 8 bases left in between. The V gene's germline CDR1 is ENHRY and CDR2 SYGVKD. As DNA, the CDR3 is TGTGCCATCAGTGATCCTGTAACCTACGAGCAGTACTTC. Protein sequence: CAISDPVTYEQYF.

The chain has TRBV5-1 and TRBJ2-7; 7 bases fit TRBD1. This CDR3 spans 16 amino acids. Trimming took 0 bases from V and 1 from J; bases not matched to a gene: 7. Germline V gene data show CDR1 as SGHRS and CDR2 as YFSETQ. The CDR3 spells CASSLAEAGGSYEQYF. As DNA, the CDR3 is TGCGCCAGCAGCTTGGCGGAGGCAGGGGGATCCTACGAGCAGTACTTC. The full variable domain, in which reference TRBV5-1 and TRBJ2-7 provide the parts outside the CDR3, is KAGVTQTPRYLIKTRGQQVTLSCSPISGHRSVSWYQQTPGQGLQFLFEYFSETQRNKGNFPGRFSGRQFSNSRSEMNVSTLELGDSALYLCASSLAEAGGSYEQYFGPGTRLTVT.